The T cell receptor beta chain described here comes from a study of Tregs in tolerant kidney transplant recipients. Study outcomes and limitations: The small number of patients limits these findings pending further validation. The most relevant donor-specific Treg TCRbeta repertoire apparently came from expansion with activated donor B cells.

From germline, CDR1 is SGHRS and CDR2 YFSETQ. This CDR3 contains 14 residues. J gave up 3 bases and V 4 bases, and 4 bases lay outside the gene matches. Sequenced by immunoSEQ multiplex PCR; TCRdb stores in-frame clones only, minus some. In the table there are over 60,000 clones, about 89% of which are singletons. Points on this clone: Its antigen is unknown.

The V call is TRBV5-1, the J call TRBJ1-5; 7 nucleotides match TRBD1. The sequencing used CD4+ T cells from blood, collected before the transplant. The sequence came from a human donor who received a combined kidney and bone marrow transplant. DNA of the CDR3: TGCGCCAGCAGCCCGACAGGGAACAATCAGCCCCAGCATTTT. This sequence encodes CASSPTGNNQPQHF.